A single T cell receptor (beta chain) is shown here with its context. As processed by the authors: Amplified reference gene primers provided the basis for estimating nucleated cell counts. The repertoire was sequenced with immunoSEQ multiplex PCR; TCRdb's copy has only in-frame clones and lacks some. From that table come the V and J calls and clone size; the DNA was used to work out D and trimming. The data contain more than 75,000 clones, roughly 90% of them singletons. This CDR3 has 15 amino acids. Looked up from germline, CDR1 is MNHNS and CDR2 is SASEGT. Trimming pared 1 base from V and 4 bases from J, leaving 11 bases between. This record comes from a study of blood T cell repertoires in COVID-19. Study-level background: Donors in the United States, Italy and Spain gave samples during acute or convalescent COVID-19.

The sequence was obtained from a man between 50 and 59 years old with COVID-19, enrolled during active disease. Sequencing was done on a sample of peripheral blood. This chain connects TRBV6-1 to TRBJ1-5; TRBD1 might be the D (6 bases). The CDR3: CASSEVPQGNQPQHF. The CDR3 DNA reads TGTGCCAGCAGTGAAGTTCCCCAGGGGAATCAGCCCCAGCATTTT.